This T cell receptor beta chain was identified in a study of T cells after posttransplantation cyclophosphamide. Findings and limits, study-wide: Donor CD8+ memory clones often dominated recipient blood repertoires at later times.

Using immunoSEQ multiplex PCR, the repertoire was profiled, and TCRdb retains in-frame clones only, with some absent. The sample has around 20,000 clones, roughly 98% seen once; the top ten hold roughly 0.17%. Cells defined as naive were viable CD3+CD4+ or CD3+CD8+ and CCR7+CD45RA+CD45RO-CD95-CD27+CD28+. The CDR3 spans 15 residues. Germline V gene lookup returns CDR1 SGHVS and CDR2 FNYEAQ. The V end was cut by 1 base, the J end by 2 bases, with 12 bases between. As concerns this clone: Its specificity is not known.

The chain couples TRBV7-6 to TRBJ2-7; D not certain. This receptor was identified in a man aged 40-50 years in good health, CMV-negative, and a related stem cell transplant donor. Sequenced: naive CD4+ T cells sorted from PBMCs. The CDR3 sequence: CASSLVPRPTYEQYF. CDR3 bases: TGTGCCAGCAGCTTAGTTCCTAGGCCTACCTACGAGCAGTACTTC.